This entry describes one T cell receptor (beta chain). Its matching antigen is unknown. This sample was taken from a study of T cell responses to AZD1222 COVID-19 vaccine. Regarding the study as a whole: The CD4 TCRs associated with vaccination extended across spike and predominated at 160-218 and 743-854. After the peak T cell response, and only then, were repertoires sampled. Reportedly, close to half of spike-specific TCRs are directed against unmutated variant regions.

The CDR3 totals 16 residues. Germline V gene data show CDR1 as WNHNN and CDR2 as SYGVQD (reference sequence). The V and J ends lost 7 bases and 5 bases, in that order; junction bases with no gene match: 10. TCRdb keeps only in-frame clones here, not all; method: immunoSEQ multiplex PCR. The table shows fewer than 110,000 clones, with around 91% occurring only once. Material: peripheral blood, obtained on day 0 of AZD1222 vaccination. This sequence joins TRBV10-1 and TRBJ2-2; 10 nucleotides match TRBD1. The clonotype comes from an adult in good health. Written as DNA, the CDR3 is TGCGCCAGCACCCTTCGACAGGGGGCGATAACCGGGGAGCTGTTTTTT. Its translation is CASTLRQGAITGELFF.